The clone carrying this TCR beta chain has more than one count but fewer than ten. Antigen unknown. Researchers generated TCR beta cDNA from about 530 ng of total RNA, relying on a constant-region primer. A slightly modified ARM-PCR protocol with three nested multiplex PCR rounds produced these TCR beta libraries. A C-beta reverse primer was combined with TRBV1-TRBV30 forward primers in the first two PCR rounds, and each round had approximately 10 cycles. Via MiXCR, TCRdb re-called the multiplex PCR reads, giving one row per CDR3 protein. The sample has under 200,000 distinct CDR3 sequences, about 85% seen once. The sample comes from a study of tumor-infiltrating lymphocytes in primary liver carcinoma. Per the germline V gene, CDR1 is SGHRS and CDR2 is YFSETQ. CDR3 length: 17 amino acids. V lost 3 bases, J lost 5 bases, and 12 bases stayed unmatched. General study findings and limits: Among the pair types, tumor region pairs showed more overlap than tumor-adjacent and tumor-blood pairs.

From about 19-30 mg of unsorted bulk tissue, DNA and RNA were co-extracted together. The chain is built from TRBV5-1 and TRBJ2-1, with 9 nucleotides matching TRBD2. The clonotype comes from a man aged 35-49 years with primary liver carcinoma and hepatitis B virus infection. Material for sequencing was tumor tissue from primary liver carcinoma. For the CDR3, the DNA is TGCGCCAGCAGCTCCTCCTCCGGACTAGCGTCCCACAATGAGCAGTTCTTC. Residues: CASSSSSGLASHNEQFF. The full variable domain, in which reference TRBV5-1 and TRBJ2-1 provide the parts outside the CDR3, is KAGVTQTPRYLIKTRGQQVTLSCSPISGHRSVSWYQQTPGQGLQFLFEYFSETQRNKGNFPGRFSGRQFSNSRSEMNVSTLELGDSALYLCASSSSSGLASHNEQFFGPGTRLTVL.